This T cell receptor (beta chain) was profiled in a study of CD8+ T cells in alopecia areata. At the level of the study: Each day, treated patients took oral tofacitinib twice, at 5 to 10 mg per dose.

Treatment defined: oral pan-JAK inhibitor, 5-10 mg twice daily. The CDR3 loop spans 14 amino acids. J lost 5 bases, V lost 5 bases, and 8 bases had no gene match. Germline-derived CDR1 and CDR2 are MNHEY and SMNVEV (reference sequence). Study outcomes and limitations: For lesional scalp, especially alopecia totalis/universalis, clonality was higher than in normal scalp. The study found tofacitinib significantly decreased scalp clonality and expanded CD8+ clones among the top 100.

About this clone itself: Its specificity is not known.

Sequencing used cDNA as its template, made by extracting RNA and reverse transcribing it. Clones were sequenced by immunoSEQ multiplex PCR, and TCRdb holds only the in-frame ones, with some missing. This table holds about 76,000 clones, 66% found once. The clonotype was recovered from a human donor with alopecia areata. The V call is TRBV27, the J call TRBJ1-1, with 7 bases lining up with TRBD1. Here the sequenced sample was CD8+ T cells sorted from blood, taken at week 24, from a patient treated with tofacitinib. The DNA of the CDR3 is TGTGCCAGCAGTCGAACAGGGGATGAAACTGAAGCTTTCTTT. This encodes CASSRTGDETEAFF.